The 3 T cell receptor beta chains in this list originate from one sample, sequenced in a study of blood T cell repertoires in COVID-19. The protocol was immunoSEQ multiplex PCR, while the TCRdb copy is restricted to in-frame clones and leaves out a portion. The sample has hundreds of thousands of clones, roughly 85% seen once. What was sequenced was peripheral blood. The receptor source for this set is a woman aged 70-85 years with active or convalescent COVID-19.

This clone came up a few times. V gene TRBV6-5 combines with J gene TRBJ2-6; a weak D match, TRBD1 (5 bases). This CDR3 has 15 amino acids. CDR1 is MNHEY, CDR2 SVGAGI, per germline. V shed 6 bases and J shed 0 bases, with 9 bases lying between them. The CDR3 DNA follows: TGTGCCAGCAGCAACAGGATCTCTGGGGCCAACGTCCTGACTTTC. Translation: CASSNRISGANVLTF.

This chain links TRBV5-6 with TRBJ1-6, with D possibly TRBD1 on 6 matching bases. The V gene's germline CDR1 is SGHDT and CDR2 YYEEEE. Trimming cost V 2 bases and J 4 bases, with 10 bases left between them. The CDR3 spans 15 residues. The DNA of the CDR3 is TGTGCCAGCAGCTTAGGACAGTCGTATAATTCACCCCTCCACTTT. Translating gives CASSLGQSYNSPLHF.

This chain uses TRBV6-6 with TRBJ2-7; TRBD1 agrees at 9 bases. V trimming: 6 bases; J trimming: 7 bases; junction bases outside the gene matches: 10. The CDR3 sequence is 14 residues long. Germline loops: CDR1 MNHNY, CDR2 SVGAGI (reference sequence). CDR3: CASSQAGTGKEQYF. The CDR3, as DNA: TGTGCCAGCAGCCAAGCCGGGACAGGGAAAGAGCAGTACTTC.